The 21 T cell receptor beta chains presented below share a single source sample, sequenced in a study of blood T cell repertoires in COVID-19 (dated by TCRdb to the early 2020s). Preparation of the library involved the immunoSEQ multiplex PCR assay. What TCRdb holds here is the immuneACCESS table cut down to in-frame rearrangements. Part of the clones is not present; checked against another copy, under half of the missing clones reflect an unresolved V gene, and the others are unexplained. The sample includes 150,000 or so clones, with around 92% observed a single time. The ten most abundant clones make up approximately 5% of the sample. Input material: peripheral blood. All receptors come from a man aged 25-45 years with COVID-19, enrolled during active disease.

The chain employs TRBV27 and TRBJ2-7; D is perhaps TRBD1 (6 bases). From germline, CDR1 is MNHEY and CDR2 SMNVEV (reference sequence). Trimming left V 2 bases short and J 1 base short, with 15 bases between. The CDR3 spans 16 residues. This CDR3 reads CASSLKVQGISYEQYF. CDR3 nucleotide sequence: TGTGCCAGCAGTTTAAAGGTTCAGGGGATATCCTACGAGCAGTACTTC.

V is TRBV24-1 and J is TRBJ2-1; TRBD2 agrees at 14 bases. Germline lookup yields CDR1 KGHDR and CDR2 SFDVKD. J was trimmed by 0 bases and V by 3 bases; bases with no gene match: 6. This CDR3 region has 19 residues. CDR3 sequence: CATSDRGTSGGHSYNEQFF. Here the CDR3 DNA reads TGTGCCACCAGTGATAGGGGGACTAGCGGGGGCCACTCCTACAATGAGCAGTTCTTC.

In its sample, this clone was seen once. The CDR3 is CASSLGTGQGGKKLFF. CDR3 DNA: TGTGCCAGCAGCTTAGGAACGGGACAGGGGGGGAAAAAACTGTTTTTT. The chain carries TRBV11-2 and TRBJ1-4, with 11 nucleotides matching TRBD1. Germline lookup yields CDR1 SGHAT and CDR2 FQNNGV. V dropped 1 base and J dropped 9; count of bases not matched to a gene: 7. The CDR3 contains 16 residues.

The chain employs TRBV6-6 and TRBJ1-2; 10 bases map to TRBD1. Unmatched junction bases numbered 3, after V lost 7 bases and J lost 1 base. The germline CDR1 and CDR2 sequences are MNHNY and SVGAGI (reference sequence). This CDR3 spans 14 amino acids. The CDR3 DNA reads TGTGCCAGCATCAGGACAGGGGGTAACTATGGCTACACCTTC. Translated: CASIRTGGNYGYTF.

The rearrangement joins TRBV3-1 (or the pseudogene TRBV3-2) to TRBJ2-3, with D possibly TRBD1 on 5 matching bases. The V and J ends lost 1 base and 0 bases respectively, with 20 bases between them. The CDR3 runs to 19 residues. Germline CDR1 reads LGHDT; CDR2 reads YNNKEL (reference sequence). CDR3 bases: TGTGCCAGCAGCCAAGCGGCGGCAGGGAATTGGCCAAGCACAGATACGCAGTATTTT. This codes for CASSQAAAGNWPSTDTQYF.

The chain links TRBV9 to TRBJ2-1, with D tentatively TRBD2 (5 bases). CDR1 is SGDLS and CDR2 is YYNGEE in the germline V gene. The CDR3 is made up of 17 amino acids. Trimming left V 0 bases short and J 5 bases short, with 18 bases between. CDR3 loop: CASSVGRGSVRHNEQFF. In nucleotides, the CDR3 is TGTGCCAGCAGCGTAGGCCGCGGGTCAGTGAGGCACAATGAGCAGTTCTTC.

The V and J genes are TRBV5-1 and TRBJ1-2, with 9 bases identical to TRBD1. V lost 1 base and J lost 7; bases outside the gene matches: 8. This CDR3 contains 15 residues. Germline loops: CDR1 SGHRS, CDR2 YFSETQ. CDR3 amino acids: CASSLTLGTGFGYTF. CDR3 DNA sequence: TGCGCCAGCAGCTTGACCCTGGGGACAGGGTTTGGCTACACCTTC.

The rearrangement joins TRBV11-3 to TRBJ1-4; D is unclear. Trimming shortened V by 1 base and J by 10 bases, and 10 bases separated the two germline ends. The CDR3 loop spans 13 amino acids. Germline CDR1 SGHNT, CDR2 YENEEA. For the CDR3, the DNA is TGTGCCAGCAGCTTAGCCCTAGACGGAAAACTGTTTTTT. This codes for CASSLALDGKLFF. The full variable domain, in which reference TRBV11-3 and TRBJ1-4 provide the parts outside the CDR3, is EAGVVQSPRYKIIEKKQPVAFWCNPISGHNTLYWYLQNLGQGPELLIRYENEEAVDDSQLPKDRFSAERLKGVDSTLKIQPAELGDSAVYLCASSLALDGKLFFGSGTQLSVL.

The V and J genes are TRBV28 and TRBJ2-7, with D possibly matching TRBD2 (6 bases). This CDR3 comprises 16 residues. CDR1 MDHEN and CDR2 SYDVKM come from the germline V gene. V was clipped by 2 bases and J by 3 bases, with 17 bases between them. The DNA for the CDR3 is TGTGCCAGCAGTTTAGCGACTAGTGTACTCCACTACGAGCAGTACTTC. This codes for CASSLATSVLHYEQYF.

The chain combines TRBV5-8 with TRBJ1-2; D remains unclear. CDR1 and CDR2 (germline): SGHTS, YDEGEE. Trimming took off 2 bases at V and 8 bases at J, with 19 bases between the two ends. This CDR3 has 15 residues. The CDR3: CASSLSEWMSRGYTF. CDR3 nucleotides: TGTGCCAGCAGCTTATCGGAGTGGATGTCGAGAGGCTACACCTTC. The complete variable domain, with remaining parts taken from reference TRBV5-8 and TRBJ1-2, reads EAGVTQSPTHLIKTRGQQATLRCSPISGHTSVYWYQQALGLGLQFLLWYDEGEERNRGNFPPRFSGRQFPNYSSELNVNALELEDSALYLCASSLSEWMSRGYTFGSGTRLTVV.

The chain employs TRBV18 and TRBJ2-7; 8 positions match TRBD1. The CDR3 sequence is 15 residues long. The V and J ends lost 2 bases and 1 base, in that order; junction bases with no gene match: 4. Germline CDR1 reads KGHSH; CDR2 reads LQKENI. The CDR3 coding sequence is TGTGCCAGCTCACCAGGACAGGGATGGTCCTACGAGCAGTACTTC. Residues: CASSPGQGWSYEQYF.

The chain's CDR3 is CASSFSPGWGGEKLFF. Here the CDR3 DNA reads TGTGCCAGCAGTTTTAGCCCGGGTTGGGGCGGTGAAAAACTGTTTTTT. The V and J genes are TRBV27 and TRBJ1-4, with TRBD1 as a possible D gene (5 bases). Trimming left V 3 bases short and J 7 bases short, with 18 bases between. The CDR3 runs 16 residues. Germline lookup yields CDR1 MNHEY and CDR2 SMNVEV (reference sequence).

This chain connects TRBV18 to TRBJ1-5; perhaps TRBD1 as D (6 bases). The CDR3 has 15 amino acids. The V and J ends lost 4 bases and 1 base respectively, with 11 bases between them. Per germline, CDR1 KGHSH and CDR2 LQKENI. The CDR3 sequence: CASSLKGVSNQPQHF. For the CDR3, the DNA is TGTGCCAGCTCACTAAAGGGGGTCAGCAATCAGCCCCAGCATTTT. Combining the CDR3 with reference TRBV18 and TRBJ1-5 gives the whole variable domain NAGVMQNPRHLVRRRGQEARLRCSPMKGHSHVYWYRQLPEEGLKFMVYLQKENIIDESGMPKERFSAEFPKEGPSILRIQQVVRGDSAAYFCASSLKGVSNQPQHFGDGTRLSIL.

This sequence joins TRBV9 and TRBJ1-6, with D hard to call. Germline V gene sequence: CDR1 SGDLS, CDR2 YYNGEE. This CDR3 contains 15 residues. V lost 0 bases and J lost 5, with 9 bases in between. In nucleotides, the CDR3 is TGTGCCAGCAGCGTAGCTGTTAGAAATAATTCACCCCTCCACTTT. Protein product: CASSVAVRNNSPLHF.

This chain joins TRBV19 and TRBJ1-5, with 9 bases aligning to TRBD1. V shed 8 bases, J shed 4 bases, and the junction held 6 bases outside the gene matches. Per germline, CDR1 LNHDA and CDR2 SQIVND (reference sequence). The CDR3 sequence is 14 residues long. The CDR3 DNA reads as TGTGCCAGTGGGGGACAGGGTGTAAATCAGCCCCAGCATTTT. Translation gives CASGGQGVNQPQHF.

Here the CDR3 DNA reads TGTGCCAGCAGCCAAGATTACGGACTAGTGGTTGAGCAGTTCTTC. This encodes CASSQDYGLVVEQFF. The rearrangement joins TRBV4-2 to TRBJ2-1, with TRBD2 matching 7 bases. Trimming took 0 bases from V and 9 from J; bases not matched to a gene: 8. The germline V gene encodes CDR1 LGHNA and CDR2 YNFKEQ. The CDR3 runs 15 residues.

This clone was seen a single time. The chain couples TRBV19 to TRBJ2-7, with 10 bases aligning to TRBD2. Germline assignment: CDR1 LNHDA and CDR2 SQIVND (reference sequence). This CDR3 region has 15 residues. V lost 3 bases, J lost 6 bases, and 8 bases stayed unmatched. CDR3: CASSILLAGVSEQYF. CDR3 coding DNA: TGTGCCAGTAGTATCTTGCTAGCGGGAGTTAGCGAGCAGTACTTC.

In DNA, the CDR3 is TGTGCCAGTAGTGGTGAAGCTCTCTCTGGGGCCAACGTCCTGACTTTC. It yields the protein CASSGEALSGANVLTF. The chain joins TRBV19 to TRBJ2-6; D gene unclear. Trimming took off 5 bases at V and 0 bases at J, with 11 bases between the two ends. Germline CDR1 reads LNHDA; CDR2 reads SQIVND (reference sequence). The CDR3 length is 16 residues.

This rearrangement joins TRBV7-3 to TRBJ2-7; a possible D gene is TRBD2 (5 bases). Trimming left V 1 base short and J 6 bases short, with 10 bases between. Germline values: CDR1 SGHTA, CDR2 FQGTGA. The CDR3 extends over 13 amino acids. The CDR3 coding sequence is TGTGCCAGCAGCTTAAATCCGGGAACCGAGCAGTACTTC. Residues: CASSLNPGTEQYF.

The CDR3 bases are TGTGCCAGCAGCGCACAGGGGTCCAATTCACCCCTCCACTTT. It translates to CASSAQGSNSPLHF. V and J are TRBV3-1 (or the pseudogene TRBV3-2) and TRBJ1-6; 7 nucleotides match TRBD1. Germline assignment: CDR1 LGHDT and CDR2 YNNKEL (reference sequence). This CDR3 is 14 amino acids long. Trimming at V came to 5 bases and at J to 7 bases, leaving 5 bases not matched to a gene.

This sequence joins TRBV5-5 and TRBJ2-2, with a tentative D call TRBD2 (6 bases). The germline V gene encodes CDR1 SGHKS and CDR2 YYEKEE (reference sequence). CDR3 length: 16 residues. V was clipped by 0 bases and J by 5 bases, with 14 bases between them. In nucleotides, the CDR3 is TGTGCCAGCAGCTTGGGAGGGACTTGGGGGACCGGGGAGCTGTTTTTT. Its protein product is CASSLGGTWGTGELFF.